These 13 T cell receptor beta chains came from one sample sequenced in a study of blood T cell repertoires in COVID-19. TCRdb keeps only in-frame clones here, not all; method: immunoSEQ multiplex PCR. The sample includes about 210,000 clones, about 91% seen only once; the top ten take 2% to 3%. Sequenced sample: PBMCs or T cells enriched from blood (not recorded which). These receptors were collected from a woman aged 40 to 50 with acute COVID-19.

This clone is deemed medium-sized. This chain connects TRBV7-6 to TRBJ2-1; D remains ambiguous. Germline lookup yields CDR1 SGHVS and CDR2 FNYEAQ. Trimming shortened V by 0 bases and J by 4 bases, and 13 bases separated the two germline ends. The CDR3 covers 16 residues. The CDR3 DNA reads TGTGCCAGCAGCTTAGCGGTGGCAGGCCCTTACAATGAGCAGTTCTTC. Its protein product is CASSLAVAGPYNEQFF. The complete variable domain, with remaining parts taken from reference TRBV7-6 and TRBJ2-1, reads GAGVSQSPRYKVTKRGQDVALRCDPISGHVSLYWYRQALGQGPEFLTYFNYEAQQDKSGLPNDRFSAERPEGSISTLTIQRTEQRDSAMYRCASSLAVAGPYNEQFFGPGTRLTVL.

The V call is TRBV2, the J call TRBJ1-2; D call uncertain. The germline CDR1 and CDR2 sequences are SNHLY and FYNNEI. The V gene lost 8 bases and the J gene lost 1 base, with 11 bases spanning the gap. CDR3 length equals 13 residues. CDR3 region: CASGRGLNYGYTF. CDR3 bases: TGTGCCAGCGGGCGTGGTCTTAACTATGGCTACACCTTC.

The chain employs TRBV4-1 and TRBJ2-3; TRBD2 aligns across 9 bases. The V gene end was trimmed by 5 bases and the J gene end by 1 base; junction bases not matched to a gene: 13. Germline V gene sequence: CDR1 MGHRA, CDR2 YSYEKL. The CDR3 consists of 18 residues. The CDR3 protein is CASSSPGLARGGTDTQYF. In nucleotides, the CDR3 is TGCGCCAGCAGCTCACCGGGACTAGCAAGAGGCGGCACAGATACGCAGTATTTT.

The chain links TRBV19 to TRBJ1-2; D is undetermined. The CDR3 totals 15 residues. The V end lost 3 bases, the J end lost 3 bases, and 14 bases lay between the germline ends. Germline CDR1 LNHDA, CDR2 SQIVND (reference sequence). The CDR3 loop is CASSIGEVSDYGYTF. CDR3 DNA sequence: TGTGCCAGTAGTATCGGTGAGGTTAGCGACTATGGCTACACCTTC.

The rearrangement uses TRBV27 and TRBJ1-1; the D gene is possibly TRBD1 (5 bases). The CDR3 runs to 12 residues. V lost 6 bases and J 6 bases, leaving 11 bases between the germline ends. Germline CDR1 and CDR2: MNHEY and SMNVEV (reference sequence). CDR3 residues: CASSPGGSEAFF. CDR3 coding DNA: TGTGCCAGCAGCCCGGGGGGGTCTGAAGCTTTCTTT.

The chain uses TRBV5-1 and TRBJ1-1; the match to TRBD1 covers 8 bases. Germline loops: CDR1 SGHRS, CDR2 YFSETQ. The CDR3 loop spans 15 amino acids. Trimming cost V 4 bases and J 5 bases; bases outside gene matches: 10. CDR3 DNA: TGCGCCAGCAGCCAAAGGACAGGGAGGAAAACTGAAGCTTTCTTT. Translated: CASSQRTGRKTEAFF. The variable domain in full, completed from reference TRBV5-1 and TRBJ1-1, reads KAGVTQTPRYLIKTRGQQVTLSCSPISGHRSVSWYQQTPGQGLQFLFEYFSETQRNKGNFPGRFSGRQFSNSRSEMNVSTLELGDSALYLCASSQRTGRKTEAFFGQGTRLTVV.

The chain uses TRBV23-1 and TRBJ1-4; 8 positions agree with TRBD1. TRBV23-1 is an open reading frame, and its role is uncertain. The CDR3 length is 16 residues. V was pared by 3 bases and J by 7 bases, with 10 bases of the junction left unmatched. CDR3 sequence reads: CASSHQRTGRGEKLFF. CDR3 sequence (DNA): TGCGCCAGCAGTCATCAGCGGACAGGGAGAGGTGAAAAACTGTTTTTT.

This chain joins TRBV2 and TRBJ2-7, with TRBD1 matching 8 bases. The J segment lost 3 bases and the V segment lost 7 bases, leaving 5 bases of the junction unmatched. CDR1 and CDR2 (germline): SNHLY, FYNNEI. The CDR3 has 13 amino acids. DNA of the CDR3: TGTGCCAGCACTCAGGACAGGGACTACGAGCAGTACTTC. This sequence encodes CASTQDRDYEQYF.

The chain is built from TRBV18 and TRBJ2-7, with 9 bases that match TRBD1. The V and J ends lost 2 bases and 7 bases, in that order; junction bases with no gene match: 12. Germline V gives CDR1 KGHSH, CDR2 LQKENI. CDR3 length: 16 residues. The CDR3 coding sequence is TGTGCCAGCTCACCATCCCGGACAGGGGTTATTCGGGAGCAGTACGTC. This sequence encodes CASSPSRTGVIREQYV.

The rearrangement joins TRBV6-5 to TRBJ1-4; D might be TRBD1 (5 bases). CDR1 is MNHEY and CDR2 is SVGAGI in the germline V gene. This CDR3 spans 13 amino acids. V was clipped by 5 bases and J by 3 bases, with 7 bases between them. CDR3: CASSRGANEKLFF. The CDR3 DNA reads TGTGCCAGCAGTCGGGGGGCTAATGAAAAACTGTTTTTT.

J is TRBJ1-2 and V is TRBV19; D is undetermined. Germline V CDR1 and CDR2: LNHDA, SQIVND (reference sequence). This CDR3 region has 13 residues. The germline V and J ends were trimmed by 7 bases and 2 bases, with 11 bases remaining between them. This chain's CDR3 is CASTRDKNYGYTF. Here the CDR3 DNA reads TGTGCCAGTACGCGGGATAAGAACTATGGCTACACCTTC.

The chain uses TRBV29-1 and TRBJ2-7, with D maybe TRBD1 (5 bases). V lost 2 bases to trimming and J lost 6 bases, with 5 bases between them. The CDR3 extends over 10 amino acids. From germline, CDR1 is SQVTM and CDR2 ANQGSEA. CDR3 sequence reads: CSVERGEQYF. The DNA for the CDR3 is TGCAGCGTTGAAAGGGGCGAGCAGTACTTC.

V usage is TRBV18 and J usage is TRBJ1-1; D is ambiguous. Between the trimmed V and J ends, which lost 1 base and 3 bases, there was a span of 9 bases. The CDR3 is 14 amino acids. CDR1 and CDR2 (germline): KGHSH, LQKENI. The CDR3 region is CASSPRLEDTEAFF. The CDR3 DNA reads TGTGCCAGCTCACCACGACTAGAGGACACTGAAGCTTTCTTT.